This T cell receptor beta chain came from a study of T cells in women clearing cervical HPV infection (dated by TCRdb to the late 2010s). Describing the broader study: Cases were about 25 women with histologically confirmed HPV16-related CIN3 or worse, including 2 invasive cancers. The controls were some 23 women whose single incident HPV16 infection cleared within 12 months with no development of precancer or cancer. Case blood was taken at the visit when the lesion was first identified, whereas control blood was taken when infection was no longer detected. For cases, the median interval between lesion detection and blood sampling was more than 130 days, with an interquartile range of roughly 90 to 200 days. Because only a few women had HLA typing data, the possibility that HLA type acted as a confounder could not be ruled out. This exploratory proof-of-principle case-control study, nested within the Guanacaste HPV Natural History Study in Costa Rica, compared TCR repertoires among women with different cervical HPV16 outcomes. Cases and controls were matched on age within five years and on year of sample collection. A median age of around 35 years was observed in cases versus 37 to 40 in controls, and no significant differences in baseline characteristics were found. The parent cohort enrolled 9,800 or so women aged 18 or older in Guanacaste, Costa Rica, during about 1992 to 1994 and followed them for more than 6 years. Five blinded duplicates per group were added as quality controls, giving about 60 samples: 50 or so participants and some 10 replicates. What the work shows at the level of the full study, not this receptor alone: Whether associations preceded infection or resulted from infection could not be shown with the cross-sectional design, and effector/memory subsets and HPV-specific T cells were not isolated. Lower TRBV6-7 relative abundance was observed in cases than in controls (roughly 0.11% versus 0.16%; Bonferroni P = 0.0008). Random forest classifiers combining richness and V gene abundances distinguished cases from controls with an estimated AUC of just under 0.85. T-cell numbers per sample were unknown, so richness differences could reflect varying T-cell content rather than repertoire biology. Across sequencing depths, CIN3+ cases showed significantly higher TCR repertoire richness than controls, but evenness did not differ between the groups.

For this chain, trimming is 4 bases at the V end and 1 base at the J end, and the number of junction bases without a gene match is 4. The CDR3 spans 15 residues, from the cysteine through the phenylalanine. The 36 bases shown cover part of the CDR3, and their frame starts at base 1. CDR1 and CDR2, looked up from the germline V gene, are SGHRS and YFSETQ. Using the immunoSEQ assay, multiplex PCR amplified TCR beta CDR3 regions from an average of about 1,300 ng of genomic DNA per sample. Primer bias was corrected in the assay by using a complete synthetic TCR repertoire to establish an amplification baseline. Amplicons were sequenced on the Illumina platform. The paper's data handling went like this. Sequence errors were corrected by clustering with frequency ratios and a modified nearest-neighbor algorithm, and the sequences were then analyzed in the immunoSEQ Analyzer using IMGT gene definitions. At each rarefaction depth, TCR richness and evenness were averaged across 20 rarefaction repeats, and any sample with fewer sequences than the depth was left out. Wilcoxon rank sum tests with FDR correction were used to compare V, D and J gene relative abundances between the groups. In the blinded duplicates, the intraclass correlation was roughly 96% for TCR richness and averaged about 80% across 60 to 70 gene segments. TCRdb stores this immuneACCESS table with in-frame sequences only. Part of the clones is absent; in the studies checked, under half of the shortfall reflects unresolved V genes, and no reason is known for the rest. V, J and clone size are those of that table, while D and trimming were read from the DNA. The table held for this sample gives 20,000 or so clones. The ten top clones hold around 6% of the sample.

Every participant had a single incident cervical HPV16 infection, and women with prevalent HPV16 infections were excluded. Cervical HPV DNA was detected by MY09/MY11 PCR and genotyped by dot-blot hybridization. Fifteen mL of heparinized blood were centrifuged, and the buffy coat was aliquoted, frozen at -30°C, then stored at -80°C. QIAGEN kits were used to extract genomic DNA from the buffy coat specimens. For this clone: It has no known antigen specificity. The CDR3 extends 3 residues past the end of the read, so its final part is completed from the germline J gene.

This chain is built from TRBV5-1 and TRBJ2-3, with 9 bases in between that match TRBD2. The receptor's source is a woman between 18 and 69 years old with a cervical HPV16 infection that either progressed to CIN3+ or cleared (not recorded which). Sequencing was done on a sample of blood buffy coat. The sequenced CDR3 bases are TGCGCCAGCAGCCCACCTAGCGGGGGCACAGATACG. Translated, it reads CASSPPSGGTDT. The complete CDR3 sequence is CASSPPSGGTDTQYF.